This TCR beta chain was sequenced for a study of molecular identifiers for immune sequencing clone quantification. TCRdb redid the calling of the PCR reads with MiXCR, one entry per CDR3 protein. The repertoire holds hundreds of thousands of distinct CDR3 sequences, about 25% seen once, with roughly 0.83% in the top ten. The V gene lost 7 bases and the J gene lost 5 bases, with 18 bases spanning the gap. The CDR3 length is 14 residues. The germline gives CDR1 LNHDA, CDR2 SQIVND (reference sequence). J is TRBJ2-7 and V is TRBV19; perhaps TRBD1 as D (5 bases). The sequence derives from a human donor in good health. Some libraries in this study had Jurkat cell RNA spiked in. Sequences were obtained from naive CD8+ T cells from blood, with Jurkat cell RNA spiked in. Subset specified: FACS-sorted CD8+CD4-CCR7+CD45RA+ naive T cells. CDR3 amino acids: CASTPSSTANEQYF. CDR3 in DNA: TGTGCCAGTACCCCGAGCTCGACAGCGAACGAGCAGTACTTC.